This section outlines one T cell receptor (beta chain) sequence together with its context. This clonotype was recorded a few times. The antigen it recognizes is unknown. Base qualities are missing; no much larger clone stands one base away. In the germline V gene, CDR1 corresponds to SNHLY and CDR2 to FYNNEI. Relative to germline, V is 0 bases shorter and J is 2 bases shorter, with 9 bases between their ends. The CDR3 sequence holds 15 residues, the cysteine and phenylalanine included. Kept here is only the CDR3 DNA, which spans 45 bases and is read in frame from base 1. The sequencer listed for this sample is Illumina HiSeq 1500. The public reads were reprocessed in TCRdb via fastp at Q25 and MiXCR, keeping in-frame beta chains. Here each entry gathers all rows of one CDR3 protein and keeps the most common genes and DNA. Within this sample are fewer than 700,000 distinct CDR3 sequences, with roughly a quarter of them counted one time only. In total, the top ten clones hold roughly 8% of the sample.

The data derive from a study of T cell repertoires in cytomegalovirus infection (dated by TCRdb to about 2019). Concerning the study at large: Donor HLA type was relevant to the analysis, as public TCR beta signatures indicated carriage of CMV infection together with the matching HLA type.

Overall study outcomes, separate from this receptor: The ex vivo response was dominated by HLA-C-restricted CMV-specific TCR beta clonotypes, and the single most frequent clonotype in two of eight donors was supplied by these HLA-C-restricted clonotypes. Carriers of CMV infection plus the relevant HLA type were discriminated by the cumulative frequency of public TCR beta family members in the study cohort and in an independent 352-donor cohort.

The sequenced material came from CD8+ T cells from PBMCs. The TCR originated in a human donor in good health (CMV status not recorded). Some clones in this sample may be carry-over from other donors' samples. The chain uses TRBV2 and TRBJ2-3; the D gene remains uncertain. The CDR3 sequence is CASSEANRHTDTQYF. DNA sequence: TGTGCCAGCAGTGAAGCGAACCGGCACACAGATACGCAGTATTTT.